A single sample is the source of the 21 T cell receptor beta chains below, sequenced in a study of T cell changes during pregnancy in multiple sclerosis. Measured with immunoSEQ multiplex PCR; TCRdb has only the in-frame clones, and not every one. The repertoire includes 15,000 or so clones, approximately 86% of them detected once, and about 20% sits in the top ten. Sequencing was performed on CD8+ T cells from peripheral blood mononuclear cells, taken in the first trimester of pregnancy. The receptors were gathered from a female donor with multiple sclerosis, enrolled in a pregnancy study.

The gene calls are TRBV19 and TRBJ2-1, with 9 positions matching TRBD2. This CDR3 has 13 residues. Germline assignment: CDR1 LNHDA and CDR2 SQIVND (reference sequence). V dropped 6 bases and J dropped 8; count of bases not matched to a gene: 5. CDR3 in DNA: TGTGCCAGTAGGTCTAGCGGGAAAGATGAGCAGTTCTTC. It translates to CASRSSGKDEQFF.

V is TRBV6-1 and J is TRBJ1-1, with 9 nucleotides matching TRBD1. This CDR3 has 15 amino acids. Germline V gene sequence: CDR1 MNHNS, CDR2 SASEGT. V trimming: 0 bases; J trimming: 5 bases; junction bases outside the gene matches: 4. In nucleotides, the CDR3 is TGTGCCAGCAGTGAAGCACAGGGGGCGCGAACTGAAGCTTTCTTT. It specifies CASSEAQGARTEAFF.

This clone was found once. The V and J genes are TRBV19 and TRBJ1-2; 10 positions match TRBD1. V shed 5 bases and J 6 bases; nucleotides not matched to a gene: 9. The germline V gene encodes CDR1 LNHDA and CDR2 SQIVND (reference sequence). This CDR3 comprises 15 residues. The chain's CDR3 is CASSLPGTGVDGYTF. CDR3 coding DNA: TGTGCCAGTAGTCTTCCCGGGACAGGGGTTGATGGCTACACCTTC.

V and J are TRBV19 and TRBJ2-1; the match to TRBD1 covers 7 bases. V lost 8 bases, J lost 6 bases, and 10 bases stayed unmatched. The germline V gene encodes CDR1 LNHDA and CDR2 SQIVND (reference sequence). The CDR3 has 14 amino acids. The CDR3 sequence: CASAKGAEGNEQFF. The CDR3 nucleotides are TGTGCCAGTGCAAAGGGGGCCGAGGGCAATGAGCAGTTCTTC.

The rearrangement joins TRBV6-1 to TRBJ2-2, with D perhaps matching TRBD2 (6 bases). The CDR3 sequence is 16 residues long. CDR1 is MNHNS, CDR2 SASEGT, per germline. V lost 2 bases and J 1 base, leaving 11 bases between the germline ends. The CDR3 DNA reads TGTGCCAGCAGTGAATATGTTAGCGGGAACACCGGGGAGCTGTTTTTT. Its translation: CASSEYVSGNTGELFF.

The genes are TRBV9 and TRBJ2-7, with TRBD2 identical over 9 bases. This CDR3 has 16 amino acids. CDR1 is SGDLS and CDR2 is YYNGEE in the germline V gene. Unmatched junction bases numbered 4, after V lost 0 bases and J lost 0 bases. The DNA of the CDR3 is TGTGCCAGCAGCGTAGTAGGGACTAGCCCCTCCTACGAGCAGTACTTC. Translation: CASSVVGTSPSYEQYF.

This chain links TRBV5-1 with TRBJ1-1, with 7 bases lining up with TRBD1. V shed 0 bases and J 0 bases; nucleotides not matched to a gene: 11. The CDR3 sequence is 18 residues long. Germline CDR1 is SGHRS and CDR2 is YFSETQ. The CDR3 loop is CASSLGAGGPGMNTEAFF. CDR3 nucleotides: TGCGCCAGCAGCTTGGGGGCAGGGGGGCCAGGCATGAACACTGAAGCTTTCTTT.

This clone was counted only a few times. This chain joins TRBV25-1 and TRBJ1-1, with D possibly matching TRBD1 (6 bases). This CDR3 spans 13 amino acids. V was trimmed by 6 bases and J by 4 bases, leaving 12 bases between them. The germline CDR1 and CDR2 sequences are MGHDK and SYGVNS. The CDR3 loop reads CASSRGGGTEAFF. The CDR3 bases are TGTGCCAGCAGCAGGGGAGGGGGCACTGAAGCTTTCTTT.

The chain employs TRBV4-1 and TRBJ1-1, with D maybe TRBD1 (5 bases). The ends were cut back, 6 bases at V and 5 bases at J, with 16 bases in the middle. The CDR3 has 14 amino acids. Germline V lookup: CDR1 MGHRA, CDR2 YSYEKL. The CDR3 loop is CASSHRGSATEAFF. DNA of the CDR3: TGCGCCAGCAGTCATAGGGGTTCGGCGACTGAAGCTTTCTTT.

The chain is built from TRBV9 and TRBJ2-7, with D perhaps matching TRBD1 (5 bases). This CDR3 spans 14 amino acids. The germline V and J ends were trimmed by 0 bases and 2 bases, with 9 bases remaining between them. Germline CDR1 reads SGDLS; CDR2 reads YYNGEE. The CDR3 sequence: CASSVGVGAYEQYF. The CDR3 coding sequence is TGTGCCAGCAGCGTAGGGGTAGGGGCCTACGAGCAGTACTTC.

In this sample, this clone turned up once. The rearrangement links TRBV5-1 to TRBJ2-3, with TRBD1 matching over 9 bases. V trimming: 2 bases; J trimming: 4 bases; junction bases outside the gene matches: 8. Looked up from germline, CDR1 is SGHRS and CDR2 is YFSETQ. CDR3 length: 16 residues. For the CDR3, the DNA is TGCGCCAGCAGCTTTACAGGGGGCAGGATGGCAGATACGCAGTATTTT. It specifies CASSFTGGRMADTQYF.

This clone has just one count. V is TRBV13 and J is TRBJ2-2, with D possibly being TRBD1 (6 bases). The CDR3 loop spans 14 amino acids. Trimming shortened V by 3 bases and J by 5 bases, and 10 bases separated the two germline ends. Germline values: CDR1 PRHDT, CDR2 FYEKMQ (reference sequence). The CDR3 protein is CASSFGTTTGELFF. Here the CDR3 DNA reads TGTGCCAGCAGCTTTGGGACAACTACCGGGGAGCTGTTTTTT. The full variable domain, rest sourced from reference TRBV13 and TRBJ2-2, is AAGVIQSPRHLIKEKRETATLKCYPIPRHDTVYWYQQGPGQDPQFLISFYEKMQSDKGSIPDRFSAQQFSDYHSELNMSSLELGDSALYFCASSFGTTTGELFFGEGSRLTVL.

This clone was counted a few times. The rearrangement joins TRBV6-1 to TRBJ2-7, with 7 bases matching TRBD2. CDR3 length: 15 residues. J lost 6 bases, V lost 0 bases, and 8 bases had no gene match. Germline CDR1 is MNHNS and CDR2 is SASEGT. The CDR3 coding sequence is TGTGCCAGCAGTGAAGCCTTCGGGAGGACCGGCGAGCAGTACTTC. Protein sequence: CASSEAFGRTGEQYF.

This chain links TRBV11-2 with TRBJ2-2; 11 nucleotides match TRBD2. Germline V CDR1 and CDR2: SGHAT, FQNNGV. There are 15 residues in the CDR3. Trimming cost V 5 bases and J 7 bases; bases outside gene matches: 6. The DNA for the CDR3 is TGTGCCAGCAGCCCGAGACTAGCGGGGTTCGGGGAGCTGTTTTTT. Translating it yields CASSPRLAGFGELFF.

DNA of the CDR3: TGTGCCAGCATTGGGAGCCTAGCCTTTACCCAAGAGACCCAGTACTTC. Its protein product is CASIGSLAFTQETQYF. V is TRBV2 and J is TRBJ2-5, with D possibly being TRBD2 (5 bases). This CDR3 is 16 amino acids long. The V gene lost 7 bases and the J gene lost 1 base, with 19 bases spanning the gap. Germline V gene data show CDR1 as SNHLY and CDR2 as FYNNEI.

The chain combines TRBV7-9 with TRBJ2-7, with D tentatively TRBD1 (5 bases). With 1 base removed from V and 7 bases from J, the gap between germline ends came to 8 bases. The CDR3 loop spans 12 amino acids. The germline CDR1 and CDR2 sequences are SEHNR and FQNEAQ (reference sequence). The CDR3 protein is CASSLGQREQYF. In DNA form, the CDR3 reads TGTGCCAGCAGCTTAGGACAGAGGGAGCAGTACTTC.

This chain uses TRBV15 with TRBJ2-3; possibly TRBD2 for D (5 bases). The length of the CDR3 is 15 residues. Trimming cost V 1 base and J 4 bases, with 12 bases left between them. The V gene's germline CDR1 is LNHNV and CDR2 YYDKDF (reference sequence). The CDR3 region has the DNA TGTGCCACCAGCAGAGTTGCGGGTTCCGCAGATACGCAGTATTTT. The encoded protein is CATSRVAGSADTQYF.

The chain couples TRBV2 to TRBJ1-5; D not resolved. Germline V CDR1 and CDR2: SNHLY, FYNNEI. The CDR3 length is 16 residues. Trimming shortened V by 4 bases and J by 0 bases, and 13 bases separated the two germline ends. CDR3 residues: CASSVGRIHSNQPQHF. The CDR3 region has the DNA TGTGCCAGCAGTGTGGGCAGAATCCATAGCAATCAGCCCCAGCATTTT.

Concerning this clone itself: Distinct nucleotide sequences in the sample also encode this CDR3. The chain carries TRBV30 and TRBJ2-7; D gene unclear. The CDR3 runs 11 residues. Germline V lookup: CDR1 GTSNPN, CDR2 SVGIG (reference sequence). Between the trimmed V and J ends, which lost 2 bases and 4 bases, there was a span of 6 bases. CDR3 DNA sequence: TGTGCCTGGAGTCTAAGATACGAGCAGTACTTC. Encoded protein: CAWSLRYEQYF. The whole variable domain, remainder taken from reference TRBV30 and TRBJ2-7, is SQTIHQWPATLVQPVGSPLSLECTVEGTSNPNLYWYRQAAGRGLQLLFYSVGIGQISSEVPQNLSASRPQDRQFILSSKKLLLSDSGFYLCAWSLRYEQYFGPGTRLTVT.

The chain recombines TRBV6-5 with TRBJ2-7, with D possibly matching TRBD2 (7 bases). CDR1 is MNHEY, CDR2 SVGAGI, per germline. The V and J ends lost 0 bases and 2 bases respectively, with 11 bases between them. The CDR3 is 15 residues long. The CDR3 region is CASSYSIGGAYEQYF. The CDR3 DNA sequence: TGTGCCAGCAGTTACTCGATAGGGGGGGCCTACGAGCAGTACTTC.

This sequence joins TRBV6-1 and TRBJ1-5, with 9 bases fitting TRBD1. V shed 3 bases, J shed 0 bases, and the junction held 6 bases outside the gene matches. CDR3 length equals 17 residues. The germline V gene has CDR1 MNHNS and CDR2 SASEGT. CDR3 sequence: CASSDKDRGNSNQPQHF. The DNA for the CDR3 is TGTGCCAGCAGTGACAAGGACAGGGGAAATAGCAATCAGCCCCAGCATTTT.